This T cell receptor beta chain was captured in a study of T cell changes during pregnancy in multiple sclerosis. TCRdb's table, derived via immunoSEQ multiplex PCR, lists solely in-frame clones and lacks some. Of 90,000 or so clones detected, approximately 90% appear once; the ten largest clones hold around 2%. CDR1 is SGHTA, CDR2 FQGNSA, per germline. This CDR3 is built from 14 residues. V shed 5 bases and J shed 7 bases, with 14 bases lying between them. This clone was seen more than once but under ten times. This clonotype was sampled from a female donor in good health, enrolled as a control in a pregnancy study. The rearrangement uses TRBV7-2 and TRBJ1-4; a possible D gene is TRBD1 (6 bases). The sample consisted of peripheral blood, taken in the first trimester of pregnancy. This chain's CDR3 is CASSMDRGREKLFF. The CDR3, as DNA: TGTGCCAGCAGCATGGACAGAGGTCGTGAAAAACTGTTTTTT.